One sample yielded the 27 T cell receptor beta chains listed below, sequenced in a study of blood T cell repertoires in COVID-19. Assay used: immunoSEQ multiplex PCR; TCRdb lists only in-frame clones, some missing. The sample has 150,000 to 200,000 clones, roughly 84% seen once. The specimen sequenced was peripheral blood. These receptors were obtained from a human donor with acute or convalescent COVID-19. The donor label of this sample is uncertain.

This rearrangement joins TRBV3-1 (or the pseudogene TRBV3-2) to TRBJ2-3, with 10 bases matching TRBD1. J was trimmed by 2 bases and V by 4 bases; bases with no gene match: 15. Germline loops: CDR1 LGHDT, CDR2 YNNKEL (reference sequence). This CDR3 contains 19 residues. The CDR3 DNA is TGTGCCAGCAGCCCGCGAGCCCGACCGACAGGGGGCCTCACAGATACGCAGTATTTT. Translation gives CASSPRARPTGGLTDTQYF.

This clone was recorded a few times. V and J are TRBV18 and TRBJ1-3; D gene unclear. Germline V lookup: CDR1 KGHSH, CDR2 LQKENI. With 10 bases removed from V and 0 bases from J, the gap between germline ends came to 10 bases. The CDR3 loop spans 13 amino acids. CDR3 protein: CATQATSGNTIYF. The CDR3 DNA sequence: TGTGCCACCCAGGCGACCTCTGGAAACACCATATATTTT.

This clone has a handful of counts. V is TRBV28 and J is TRBJ1-2, with a tentative D call TRBD1 (5 bases). This CDR3 contains 16 residues. Trimming stripped 3 bases from V and 1 base from J, with 15 bases between. CDR1 is MDHEN and CDR2 is SYDVKM in the germline V gene. The CDR3 region is CASSLRRGVLNYGYTF. CDR3 in DNA: TGTGCCAGCAGTTTGAGGAGGGGCGTCCTTAACTATGGCTACACCTTC.

The genes are TRBV6-1 and TRBJ1-5; D is perhaps TRBD1 (5 bases). CDR3 length: 13 residues. Trimming took off 2 bases at V and 7 bases at J, with 9 bases between the two ends. Germline V gives CDR1 MNHNS, CDR2 SASEGT. CDR3 DNA sequence: TGTGCCAGCAGTGAACAGGGTGGCCAGCCCCAGCATTTT. Its translation: CASSEQGGQPQHF.

V gene TRBV6-6 combines with J gene TRBJ1-6; D uncertain. Trimming cost V 5 bases and J 4 bases, with 12 bases left between them. CDR1 and CDR2 from the germline V gene are MNHNY and SVGAGI (reference sequence). The CDR3 consists of 15 residues. CDR3 in amino acids: CASSLEEIYNSPLHF. In DNA form, the CDR3 reads TGTGCCAGCAGTCTCGAGGAGATTTATAATTCACCCCTCCACTTT.

The V and J genes are TRBV6-8 and TRBJ2-7; TRBD2 matches 11 bases. Germline values: CDR1 MNHGY, CDR2 SAAAGT. With V trimmed by 1 base and J by 2 bases, 4 bases remained unmatched. This CDR3 has 16 residues. The CDR3 region has the DNA TGTGCCAGCAGTTACTTTTCGACTAGCGGGGCCTACGAGCAGTACTTC. This gives the protein CASSYFSTSGAYEQYF.

This rearrangement joins TRBV19 to TRBJ1-1, with TRBD1 as a possible D gene (5 bases). The CDR3 consists of 14 residues. From germline, CDR1 is LNHDA and CDR2 SQIVND (reference sequence). Trimming left V 1 base short and J 6 bases short, with 12 bases between. The CDR3 region has the DNA TGTGCCAGTAGTATAGTTTCTCGGACACCTGAAGCTTTCTTT. The encoded protein is CASSIVSRTPEAFF.

This chain uses TRBV19 with TRBJ2-5; 9 bases map to TRBD1. The V gene end was trimmed by 2 bases and the J gene end by 2 bases; junction bases not matched to a gene: 6. This CDR3 region has 16 residues. Germline V gives CDR1 LNHDA, CDR2 SQIVND (reference sequence). The CDR3 sequence: CASSISAQGAQETQYF. The CDR3 coding sequence is TGTGCCAGTAGTATATCGGCACAGGGGGCACAAGAGACCCAGTACTTC.

The V call is TRBV7-2, the J call TRBJ1-1, with TRBD1 matching 9 bases. The V and J ends lost 5 bases and 4 bases, in that order; junction bases with no gene match: 11. The CDR3 spans 16 residues. Germline CDR1 SGHTA, CDR2 FQGNSA. The CDR3 sequence is CASSPTGTGLGTEAFF. Here the CDR3 DNA reads TGTGCCAGCAGCCCTACCGGGACAGGGTTGGGCACTGAAGCTTTCTTT.

The chain has TRBV19 and TRBJ2-7; 10 bases fit TRBD1. The germline V gene encodes CDR1 LNHDA and CDR2 SQIVND (reference sequence). Germline trimming cut 2 bases from V and 3 bases from J; bases unmatched to any gene: 16. The CDR3 extends over 19 amino acids. CDR3 in DNA: TGTGCCAGTAGTATATCGCCCCCCACCGGGACAGGGGTCCACTACGAGCAGTACTTC. Protein sequence: CASSISPPTGTGVHYEQYF.

The chain couples TRBV11-2 to TRBJ2-2; 9 nucleotides align to TRBD2. V gave up 5 bases and J gave up 1 base; unmatched junction bases: 2. CDR3 size: 15 residues. The germline V gene has CDR1 SGHAT and CDR2 FQNNGV. CDR3 coding DNA: TGTGCCAGCAGCGCGACTAGCGGGAACACCGGGGAGCTGTTTTTT. Translation: CASSATSGNTGELFF.

The chain links TRBV5-1 to TRBJ2-7; D gene uncertain. Per germline, CDR1 SGHRS and CDR2 YFSETQ. The V and J ends lost 0 bases and 1 base respectively, with 8 bases between them. There are 14 residues in the CDR3. DNA for the CDR3: TGCGCCAGCAGCTTGGGCCCAGAATCCTACGAGCAGTACTTC. Its protein product is CASSLGPESYEQYF.

The genes are TRBV30 and TRBJ2-7; maybe TRBD1 (6 bases). Germline values: CDR1 GTSNPN, CDR2 SVGIG (reference sequence). The CDR3 loop spans 14 amino acids. Trimming took 3 bases from V and 4 from J, leaving 16 bases between them. The CDR3 DNA sequence: TGTGCCTGGAGGGGGGCAGGGGACAAGTACGAGCAGTACTTC. Its translation is CAWRGAGDKYEQYF.

The chain links TRBV19 to TRBJ2-3; 10 nucleotides agree with TRBD2. Looked up from germline, CDR1 is LNHDA and CDR2 is SQIVND (reference sequence). The trim removed 5 bases at V and 2 bases at J, leaving 7 bases unmatched. The CDR3 has 16 amino acids. The DNA of the CDR3 is TGTGCCAGTAGTGCCAAACTAGCGGGGATCACAGATACGCAGTATTTT. Its protein product is CASSAKLAGITDTQYF. Full variable domain (outside the CDR3, taken from reference TRBV19 and TRBJ2-3): DGGITQSPKYLFRKEGQNVTLSCEQNLNHDAMYWYRQDPGQGLRLIYYSQIVNDFQKGDIAEGYSVSREKKESFPLTVTSAQKNPTAFYLCASSAKLAGITDTQYFGPGTRLTVL.

The chain employs TRBV19 and TRBJ2-3; D possibly corresponds to TRBD2 (7 bases). Germline values: CDR1 LNHDA, CDR2 SQIVND (reference sequence). CDR3 size: 14 residues. Between the trimmed V and J ends, which lost 6 bases and 3 bases, there was a span of 13 bases. CDR3 nucleotide sequence: TGTGCCAGTAGAGGGGGGGGCCCGACAGATACGCAGTATTTT. Its protein is CASRGGGPTDTQYF.

The chain joins TRBV12-5 to TRBJ1-2; 7 nucleotides agree with TRBD1. V shed 6 bases and J 0 bases; nucleotides not matched to a gene: 1. Germline loops: CDR1 LGHNT, CDR2 FRNRAP. The CDR3 has 13 amino acids. CDR3 amino acids: CASGGQTNYGYTF. The CDR3 DNA follows: TGTGCTAGTGGGGGACAGACTAACTATGGCTACACCTTC.

V gene TRBV12-3 or TRBV12-4 combines with J gene TRBJ1-1, with D possibly TRBD1 on 5 matching bases. The CDR3 has 12 residues. Trimming left V 6 bases short and J 5 bases short, with 10 bases between. CDR3 nucleotides: TGTGCCAGCAGAACCAGGGTGACTGAAGCTTTCTTT. Amino acids: CASRTRVTEAFF.

The chain has TRBV30 and TRBJ1-1; D may be TRBD1 (5 bases). The CDR3 sequence is 14 residues long. CDR1 is GTSNPN, CDR2 SVGIG, per germline (reference sequence). The V and J ends lost 3 bases and 5 bases respectively, with 16 bases between them. The CDR3 reads CAWSEDRGGTEAFF. The CDR3 nucleotides are TGTGCCTGGAGCGAAGACCGGGGGGGGACTGAAGCTTTCTTT.

This chain's CDR3 is CSVGGSDSDATNEKLFF. The DNA for the CDR3 is TGCAGCGTTGGGGGATCGGACAGCGATGCAACTAATGAAAAACTGTTTTTT. This sequence joins TRBV29-1 and TRBJ1-4; D might be TRBD1 (6 bases). The CDR3 has 17 amino acids. Trimming stripped 4 bases from V and 0 bases from J, with 18 bases between. CDR1 SQVTM and CDR2 ANQGSEA come from the germline V gene. The complete variable domain, with remaining parts taken from reference TRBV29-1 and TRBJ1-4, reads SAVISQKPSRDICQRGTSLTIQCQVDSQVTMMFWYRQQPGQSLTLIATANQGSEATYESGFVIDKFPISRPNLTFSTLTVSNMSPEDSSIYLCSVGGSDSDATNEKLFFGSGTQLSVL.

This sequence joins TRBV25-1 and TRBJ2-5, with a weak D call TRBD2 (6 bases). Germline CDR1 is MGHDK and CDR2 is SYGVNS. The germline V and J ends were trimmed by 3 bases and 4 bases, with 12 bases remaining between them. The CDR3 length is 14 residues. The CDR3 DNA reads as TGTGCCAGCAGTGAGGCGGGGCTAGGAGAGACCCAGTACTTC. It is translated as CASSEAGLGETQYF.

The chain has TRBV19 and TRBJ1-4; D not resolved. The V and J ends lost 5 bases and 8 bases respectively, with 9 bases between them. CDR1 is LNHDA and CDR2 is SQIVND in the germline V gene (reference sequence). This CDR3 is built from 12 residues. DNA for the CDR3: TGTGCCAGTAGTCTGACGGGGGAAAAACTGTTTTTT. Protein sequence: CASSLTGEKLFF.

J is TRBJ1-2 and V is TRBV27, with 8 bases lining up with TRBD1. The CDR3 consists of 13 residues. J was trimmed by 5 bases and V by 6 bases; bases with no gene match: 5. The germline V gene has CDR1 MNHEY and CDR2 SMNVEV (reference sequence). DNA of the CDR3: TGTGCCAGCAGCTTTACAGGGGGATATGGCTACACCTTC. Encoded protein: CASSFTGGYGYTF.

The rearrangement uses TRBV19 and TRBJ1-2; D may be TRBD1 (6 bases). The V and J ends lost 7 bases and 4 bases respectively, with 10 bases between them. The CDR3 runs 12 residues. Germline loops: CDR1 LNHDA, CDR2 SQIVND (reference sequence). The CDR3 here is CASTGGPYGYTF. The CDR3 DNA follows: TGTGCCAGTACTGGGGGCCCCTATGGCTACACCTTC.

This chain connects TRBV7-9 to TRBJ1-3, with TRBD1 identical over 7 bases. The germline CDR1 and CDR2 sequences are SEHNR and FQNEAQ (reference sequence). The trim removed 7 bases at V and 0 bases at J, leaving 3 bases unmatched. This CDR3 contains 14 residues. This CDR3 reads CASISGGSGNTIYF. As DNA, the CDR3 is TGTGCCAGCATCTCAGGGGGCTCTGGAAACACCATATATTTT.

The V call is TRBV7-9, the J call TRBJ2-5; the D gene is possibly TRBD2 (6 bases). Trimming left V 5 bases short and J 5 bases short, with 18 bases between. This CDR3 region has 15 residues. Germline V CDR1 and CDR2: SEHNR, FQNEAQ (reference sequence). The CDR3 sequence is CASSPRLGERETQYF. CDR3 DNA: TGTGCCAGCAGCCCCAGACTAGGGGAGCGGGAGACCCAGTACTTC. The full variable domain, completed using reference TRBV7-9 and TRBJ2-5, is DTGVSQNPRHKITKRGQNVTFRCDPISEHNRLYWYRQTLGQGPEFLTYFQNEAQLEKSRLLSDRFSAERPKGSFSTLEIQRTEQGDSAMYLCASSPRLGERETQYFGPGTRLLVL.

The chain is built from TRBV19 and TRBJ2-1; 13 bases are a match to TRBD2. Germline-derived CDR1 and CDR2 are LNHDA and SQIVND (reference sequence). The CDR3 sequence is 17 residues long. V lost 5 bases and J lost 6; bases outside the gene matches: 10. CDR3 in amino acids: CASSPPLTSGGTNEQFF. The CDR3, as DNA: TGTGCCAGTAGTCCGCCCTTGACTAGCGGGGGGACCAATGAGCAGTTCTTC.

The rearrangement joins TRBV2 to TRBJ1-6; 10 nucleotides agree with TRBD1. The ends lost 3 bases at V and 8 bases at J; junction bases unmatched: 1. The germline V gene has CDR1 SNHLY and CDR2 FYNNEI. The CDR3 spans 14 residues. The CDR3 loop reads CASSDGQGDSPLHF. DNA for the CDR3: TGTGCCAGCAGTGACGGACAGGGGGATTCACCCCTCCACTTT.